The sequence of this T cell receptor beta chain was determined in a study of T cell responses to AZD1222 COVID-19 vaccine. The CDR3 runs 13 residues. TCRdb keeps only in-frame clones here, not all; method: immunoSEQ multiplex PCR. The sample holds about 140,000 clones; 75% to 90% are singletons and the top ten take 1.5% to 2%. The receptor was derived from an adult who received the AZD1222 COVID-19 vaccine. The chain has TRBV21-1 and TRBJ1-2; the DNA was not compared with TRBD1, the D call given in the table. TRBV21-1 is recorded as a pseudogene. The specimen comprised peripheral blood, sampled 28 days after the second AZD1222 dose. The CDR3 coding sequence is TGTGCCAGCAGCACCCGGACAGGGTACGGCTACACCTTC. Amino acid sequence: CASSTRTGYGYTF.